This T cell receptor beta chain was documented in a study of OX40 agonist ivuxolimab in advanced cancers. As for the study in general: Every 2 weeks, patients received ivuxolimab intravenously, dosed at 0.01 to 10 mg/kg. Among those enrolled, mean age was about 62 years (range about 23 to 79) and 75% to 90% were male.

The repertoire was sequenced with immunoSEQ multiplex PCR; TCRdb's copy has only in-frame clones and lacks some. The sample holds around 60,000 clones; 75% to 90% are singletons and the top ten take roughly 16%. Trimming shortened V by 5 bases and J by 4 bases, and 23 bases separated the two germline ends. Germline V CDR1 and CDR2: MNHEY, SMNVEV (reference sequence). This CDR3 spans 18 amino acids. The source material was CD4+ or CD8+ T cells sorted from blood, sampled in a trial of the OX40 agonist ivuxolimab. The TCR comes from an adult with an advanced solid tumor such as melanoma, head and neck, liver or kidney cancer. The chain links TRBV27 to TRBJ2-2; D gene ambiguous. The CDR3 DNA follows: TGTGCCAGCAGTCCCCATTTCGCAGCGCCCGGGTTCACCGGGGAGCTGTTTTTT. Translated: CASSPHFAAPGFTGELFF.